The table lists the clone carrying this TCR beta chain with a few counts. The sample originates from a study of type 1 regulatory T cells. The overall study: This in vitro CD4 product, T-allo10, is enriched for Tr1 cells and alloantigen-specific.

TCRdb itself ran the reads through MiXCR, one entry per CDR3 protein. This table has 80,000 to 100,000 distinct CDR3 sequences, about 28% appearing once. With 0 bases removed from V and 5 bases from J, the gap between germline ends came to 7 bases. This CDR3 is 13 amino acids long. From germline, CDR1 is SGHDN and CDR2 FVKESK. V usage is TRBV14 and J usage is TRBJ2-5; D gene uncertain. The sequencing sample was made of CD4+ T cells, either the whole sample or a sorted fraction (not recorded which). The TCR originated in a human donor in good health. The CDR3 DNA is TGTGCCAGCAGCCAAGATATAGGGGAGACCCAGTACTTC. Translating gives CASSQDIGETQYF.